The clone carrying this T cell receptor (beta chain) has only one observation. Its antigen is currently unknown. The sample originates from a study of T cell responses to AZD1222 COVID-19 vaccine. Regarding the study as a whole: Seropositive at baseline were only a handful of AZD1222 recipients.

Repertoires were generated with immunoSEQ multiplex PCR, while TCRdb's copy carries only in-frame clones and drops some. The repertoire holds about 88,000 clones, around nine tenths seen once, with 5.2% in the top ten. In germline, CDR1 is SQVTM, CDR2 ANQGSEA. The CDR3 covers 12 residues. V was cut by 7 bases and J by 3 bases, with 11 bases left in between. The source material was peripheral blood, sampled on day 0 of MenACWY control vaccination. The clonotype was recovered from an adult in good health. This chain joins TRBV29-1 and TRBJ2-3, with D maybe TRBD2 (5 bases). The CDR3 region has the DNA TGCAGCGGAGCCCCGGGGACAGATACGCAGTATTTT. Its protein product is CSGAPGTDTQYF.